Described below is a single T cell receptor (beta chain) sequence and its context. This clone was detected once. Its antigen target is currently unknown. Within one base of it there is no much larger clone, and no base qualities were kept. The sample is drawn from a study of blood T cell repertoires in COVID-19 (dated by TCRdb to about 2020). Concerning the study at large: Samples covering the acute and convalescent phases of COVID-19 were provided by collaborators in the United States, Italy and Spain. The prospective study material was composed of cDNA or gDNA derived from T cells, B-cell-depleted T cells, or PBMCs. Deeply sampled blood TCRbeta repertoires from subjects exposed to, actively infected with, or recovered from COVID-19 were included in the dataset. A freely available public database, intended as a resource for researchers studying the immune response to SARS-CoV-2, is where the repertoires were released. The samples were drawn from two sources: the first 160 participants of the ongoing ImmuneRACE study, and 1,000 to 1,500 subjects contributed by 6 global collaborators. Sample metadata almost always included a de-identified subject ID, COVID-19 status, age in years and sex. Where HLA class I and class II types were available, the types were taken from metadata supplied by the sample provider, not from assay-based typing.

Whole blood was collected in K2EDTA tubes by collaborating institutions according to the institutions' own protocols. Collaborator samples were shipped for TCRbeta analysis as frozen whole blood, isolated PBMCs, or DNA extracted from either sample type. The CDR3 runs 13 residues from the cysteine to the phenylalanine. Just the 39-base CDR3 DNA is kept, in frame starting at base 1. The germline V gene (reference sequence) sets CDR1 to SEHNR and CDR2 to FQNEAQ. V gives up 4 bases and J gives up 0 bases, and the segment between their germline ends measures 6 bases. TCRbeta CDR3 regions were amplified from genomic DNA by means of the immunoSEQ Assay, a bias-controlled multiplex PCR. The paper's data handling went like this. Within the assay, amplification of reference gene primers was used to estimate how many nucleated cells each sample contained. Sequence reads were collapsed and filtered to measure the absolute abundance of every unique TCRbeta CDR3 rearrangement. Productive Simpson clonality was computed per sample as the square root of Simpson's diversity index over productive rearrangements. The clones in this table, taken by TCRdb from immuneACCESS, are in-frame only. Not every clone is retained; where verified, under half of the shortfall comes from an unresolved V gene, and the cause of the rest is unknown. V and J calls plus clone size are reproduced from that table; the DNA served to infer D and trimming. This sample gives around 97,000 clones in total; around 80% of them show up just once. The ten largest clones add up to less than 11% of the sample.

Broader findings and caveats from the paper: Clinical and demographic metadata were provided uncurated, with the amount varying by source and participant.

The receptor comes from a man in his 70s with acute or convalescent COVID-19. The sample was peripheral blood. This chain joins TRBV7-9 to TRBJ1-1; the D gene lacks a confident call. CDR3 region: CASSYEMNTEAFF. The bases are TGTGCCAGCAGCTACGAGATGAACACTGAAGCTTTCTTT. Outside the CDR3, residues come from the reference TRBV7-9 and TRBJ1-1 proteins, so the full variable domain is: DTGVSQNPRHKITKRGQNVTFRCDPISEHNRLYWYRQTLGQGPEFLTYFQNEAQLEKSRLLSDRFSAERPKGSFSTLEIQRTEQGDSAMYLCASSYEMNTEAFFGQGTRLTVV.